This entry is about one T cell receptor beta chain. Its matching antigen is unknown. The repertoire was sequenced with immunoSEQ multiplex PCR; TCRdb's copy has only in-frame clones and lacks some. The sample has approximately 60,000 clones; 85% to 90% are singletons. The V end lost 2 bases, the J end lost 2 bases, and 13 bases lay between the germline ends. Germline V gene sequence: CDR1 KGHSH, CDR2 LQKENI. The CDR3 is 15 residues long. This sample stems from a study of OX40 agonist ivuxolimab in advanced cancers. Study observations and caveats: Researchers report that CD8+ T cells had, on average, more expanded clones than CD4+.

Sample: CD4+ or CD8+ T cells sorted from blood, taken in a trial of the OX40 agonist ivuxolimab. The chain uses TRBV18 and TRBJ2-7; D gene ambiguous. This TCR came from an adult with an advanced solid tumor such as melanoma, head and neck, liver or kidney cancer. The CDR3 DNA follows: TGTGCCAGCTCACCATCCGGGTTCTCGACCTACGAGCAGTACTTC. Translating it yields CASSPSGFSTYEQYF.